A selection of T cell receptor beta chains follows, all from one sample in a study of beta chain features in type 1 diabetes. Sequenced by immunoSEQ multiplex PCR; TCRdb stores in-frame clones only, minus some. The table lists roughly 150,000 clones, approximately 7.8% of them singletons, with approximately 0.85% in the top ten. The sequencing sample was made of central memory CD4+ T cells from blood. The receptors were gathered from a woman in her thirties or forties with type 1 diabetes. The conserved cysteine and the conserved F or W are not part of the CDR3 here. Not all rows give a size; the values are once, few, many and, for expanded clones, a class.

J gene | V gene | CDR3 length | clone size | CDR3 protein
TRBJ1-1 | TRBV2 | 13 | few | ASSERKTVNTEAF
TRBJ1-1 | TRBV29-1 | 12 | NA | SVGGGTGGDEAF
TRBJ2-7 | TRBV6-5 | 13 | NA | ASSYSSGSTYEQY
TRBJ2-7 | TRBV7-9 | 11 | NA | AGEGDSSYEQY
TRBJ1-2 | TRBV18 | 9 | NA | ASSRIDGYT
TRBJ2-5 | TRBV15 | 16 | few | ATSRGGLAGLYQETQY
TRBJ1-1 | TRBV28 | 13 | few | ASSSGGSLNTEAF
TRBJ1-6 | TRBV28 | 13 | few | ASGTGASYNSPLH
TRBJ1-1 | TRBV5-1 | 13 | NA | ASSLQGQGNTEAF
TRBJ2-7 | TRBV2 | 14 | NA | ASSEARWSTSYEQY
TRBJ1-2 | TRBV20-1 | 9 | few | SASPGIGYT
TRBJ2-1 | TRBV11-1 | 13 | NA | ASSLERGLLNEQF
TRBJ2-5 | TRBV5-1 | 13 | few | ASRPPGLPQETQY
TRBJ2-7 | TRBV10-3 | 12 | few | AIRGQGEVNEQY
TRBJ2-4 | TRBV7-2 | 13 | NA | ASSLEAGSKNIQY
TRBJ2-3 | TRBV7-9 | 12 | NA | ASSFQGAGDTQY
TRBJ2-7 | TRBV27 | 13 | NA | ASSRQGLGSYEQY
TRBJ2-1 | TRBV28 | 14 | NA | ASAGASGSTYNEQF
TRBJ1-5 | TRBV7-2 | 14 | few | ASSDARDRDSQPQH
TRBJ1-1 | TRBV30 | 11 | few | AWSGGGRTEAF
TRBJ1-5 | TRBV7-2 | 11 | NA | ASSLGVEQPQH
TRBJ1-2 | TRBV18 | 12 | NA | ASSPSPQGGGYT
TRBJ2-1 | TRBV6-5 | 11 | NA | ATRGTSRYEQF
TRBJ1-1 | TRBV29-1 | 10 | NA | SVQGDGTEAF
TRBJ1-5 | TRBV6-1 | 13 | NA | ATVRGADGNQPQH
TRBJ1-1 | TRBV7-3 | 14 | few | ASSLSGQGYRTEAF
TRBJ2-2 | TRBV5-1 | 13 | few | ASSLSQSTTGELF
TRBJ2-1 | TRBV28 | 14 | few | ASSSKEAGARNEQF
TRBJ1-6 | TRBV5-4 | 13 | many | ASSLRDINNSPLH
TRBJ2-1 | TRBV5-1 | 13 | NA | ASRITGTGLNEQF
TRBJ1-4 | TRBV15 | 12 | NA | ATSREGTGGKLF
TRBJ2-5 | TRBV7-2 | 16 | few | ASSLGPAGGPRGETQY
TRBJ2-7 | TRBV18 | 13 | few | ASSPGGAGPYEQY
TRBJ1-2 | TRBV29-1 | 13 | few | SVAPRLHTTYGYT
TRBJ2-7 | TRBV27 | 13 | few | ASSQIGTGDGEQY
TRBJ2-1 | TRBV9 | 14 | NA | ASSVEGLGVGNEQF
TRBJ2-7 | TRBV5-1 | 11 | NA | ASSLTGGYEQY
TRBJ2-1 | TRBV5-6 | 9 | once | ASVGYNEQF
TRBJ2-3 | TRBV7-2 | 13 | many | ASSLGGGHPDTQY
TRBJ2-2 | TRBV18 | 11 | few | ASTVVITGELF
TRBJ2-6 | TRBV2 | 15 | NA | ASSAEQPVSGANVLT
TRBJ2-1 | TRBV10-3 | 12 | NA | ASSSGGAYNEQF